This T cell receptor (beta chain) is drawn from a study of identical twins. General observations from the study: Abundant beta clonotypes from cord blood had fewer insertions, unlike memory repertoires, which showed none.

The V gene's germline CDR1 is KGHSH and CDR2 LQKENI. V dropped 6 bases and J dropped 10; count of bases not matched to a gene: 11. This CDR3 is built from 13 residues. This clonotype was counted only a few times. No antigen is known for it. Using its own MiXCR run on the 5' RACE reads, TCRdb lists one record per CDR3 protein. The profile shows some 790,000 distinct CDR3 sequences, 15% to 20% of them singletons. These data were also reused for a study on T cells expressing NK-cell markers.

The chain joins TRBV18 to TRBJ2-5, with TRBD1 matching over 7 bases. Material for sequencing was PBMCs. The TCR sequence derives from a woman younger than 35 in good health. CDR3 sequence (DNA): TGTGCCAGCTCTACGGGACAGACGGCGGACCAGTACTTC. Translation gives CASSTGQTADQYF.